This TCR beta chain originates from a study of technical replicates of blood from a few donors. Germline CDR1 reads GTSNPN; CDR2 reads SVGIG (reference sequence). Trimming removed 3 bases from V and 5 bases from J; junction bases left unmatched: 8. CDR3 length: 14 residues. Sequenced by immunoSEQ multiplex PCR; TCRdb stores in-frame clones only, minus some. This sample has about 75,000 clones, with nearly 98% found just once. This clone was detected once. This clonotype was obtained from a human donor in good health. The chain joins TRBV30 to TRBJ1-1, with 8 bases fitting TRBD1. Material: T cells isolated from PBMCs. CDR3 coding DNA: TGTGCCTGGAGCGCCGGACAGGGAAATACTGAAGCTTTCTTT. Translated: CAWSAGQGNTEAFF.